This TCR beta chain originates from a study of human T cells and chemical hapten exposure. For the study at large: Patch testing placed 0.01% DPC on the upper back, with readings at 6 days. Alopecia areata, totalis and universalis patients, mostly female, were included. The study traced per-sample TCR yield variation mainly to small differences in pooled library volumes.

The CDR3 runs 12 residues. The germline V gene encodes CDR1 ENHRY and CDR2 SYGVKD. Trimming shortened V by 7 bases and J by 3 bases, and 9 bases separated the two germline ends. One entry per CDR3 protein results from TCRdb running MiXCR on the RACE reads. The table includes around 300,000 distinct CDR3 sequences, approximately 7.5% detected once. Time point: pre-sensitization, week 0. Treatment reported: therapeutic diphenylcyclopropenone sensitization with weekly scalp DPC. Concerning this clonotype itself: Its antigen is currently unknown.

Regarding the study as a whole: TCRs whose frequency exceeded 1 in 1000 remained the same following DPC sensitization.

The chain joins TRBV10-3 to TRBJ1-2; D gene ambiguous. This clonotype was sampled from a young man with alopecia areata. Some clones in this sample may be carry-over from other donors' samples. The source was whole blood, collected in connection with sensitization to the hapten diphenylcyclopropenone (DPC). CDR3 loop: CAINGEDYGYTF. In DNA, the CDR3 is TGTGCCATCAATGGTGAAGACTATGGCTACACCTTC.